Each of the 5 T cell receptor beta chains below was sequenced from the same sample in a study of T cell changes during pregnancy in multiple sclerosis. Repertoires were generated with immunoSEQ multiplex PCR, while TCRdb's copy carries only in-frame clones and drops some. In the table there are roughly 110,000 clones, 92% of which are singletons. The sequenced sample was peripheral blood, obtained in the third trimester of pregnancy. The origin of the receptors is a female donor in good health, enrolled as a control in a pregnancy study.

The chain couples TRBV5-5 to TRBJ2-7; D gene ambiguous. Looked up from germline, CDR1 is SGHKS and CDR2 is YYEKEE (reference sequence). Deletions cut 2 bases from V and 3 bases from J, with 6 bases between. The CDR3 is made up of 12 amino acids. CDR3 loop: CASSFPGYEQYF. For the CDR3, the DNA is TGTGCCAGCAGCTTTCCGGGCTACGAGCAGTACTTC.

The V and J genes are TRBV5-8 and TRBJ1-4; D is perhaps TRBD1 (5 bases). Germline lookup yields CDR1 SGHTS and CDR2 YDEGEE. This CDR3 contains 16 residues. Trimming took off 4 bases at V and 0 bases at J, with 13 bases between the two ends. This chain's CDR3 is CASSEPGGATNEKLFF. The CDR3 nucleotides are TGTGCCAGCAGCGAACCCGGGGGGGCAACTAATGAAAAACTGTTTTTT.

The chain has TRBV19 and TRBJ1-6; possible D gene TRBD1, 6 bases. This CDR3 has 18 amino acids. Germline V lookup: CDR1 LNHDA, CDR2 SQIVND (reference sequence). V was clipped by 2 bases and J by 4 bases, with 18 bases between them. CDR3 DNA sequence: TGTGCCAGTAGTATACAGTCTGGCGGGGGCAGTTATAATTCACCCCTCCACTTT. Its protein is CASSIQSGGGSYNSPLHF.

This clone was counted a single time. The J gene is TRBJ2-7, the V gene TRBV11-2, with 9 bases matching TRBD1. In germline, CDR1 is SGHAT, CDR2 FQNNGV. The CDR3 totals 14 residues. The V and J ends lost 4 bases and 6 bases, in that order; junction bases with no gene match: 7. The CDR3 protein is CASSSGQGRLEQYF. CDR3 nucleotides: TGTGCCAGCAGCTCCGGACAGGGGAGGCTCGAGCAGTACTTC.

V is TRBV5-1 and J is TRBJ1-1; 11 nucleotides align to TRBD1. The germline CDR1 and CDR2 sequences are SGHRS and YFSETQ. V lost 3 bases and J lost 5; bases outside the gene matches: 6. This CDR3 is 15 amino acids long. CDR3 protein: CASSSDRGQWTEAFF. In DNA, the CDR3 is TGCGCCAGCAGCTCGGACAGGGGGCAGTGGACTGAAGCTTTCTTT. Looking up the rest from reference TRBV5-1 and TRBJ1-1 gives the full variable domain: KAGVTQTPRYLIKTRGQQVTLSCSPISGHRSVSWYQQTPGQGLQFLFEYFSETQRNKGNFPGRFSGRQFSNSRSEMNVSTLELGDSALYLCASSSDRGQWTEAFFGQGTRLTVV.